The present T cell receptor (beta chain) was sequenced within a study of blood T cell repertoires in COVID-19. At the level of the study: Samples taken during acute and convalescent COVID-19 were collected in the United States, Italy and Spain. Sources were T cells, B-cell-depleted T cells, or PBMCs; the material itself was cDNA or gDNA.

Original analysis: The assay estimated nucleated cells by amplifying reference gene primers. Sequencing used immunoSEQ multiplex PCR; TCRdb keeps in-frame clones, though not all of them. V and J calls and clone size are copied from that table; D and trimming were computed from the DNA. The repertoire has some 160,000 clones, roughly three quarters of them found once; the top ten carry 4% to 4.5%. Trimming cost V 5 bases and J 3 bases, with 14 bases left between them. CDR3 length equals 15 residues. Germline V gene lookup returns CDR1 SGHNT and CDR2 YYREEE (reference sequence). V and J are TRBV5-4 and TRBJ1-4, with a possible D match to TRBD1 (6 bases). The receptor's source is a man aged 60 to 69 with acute or convalescent COVID-19. The specimen was peripheral blood. In nucleotides, the CDR3 is TGTGCCAGCAGTTTAACAGGGAAACCTAATGAAAAACTGTTTTTT. It encodes CASSLTGKPNEKLFF.